Below are 26 T cell receptor beta chains sequenced from a single sample in a study of blood T cell repertoires in COVID-19. Assay: immunoSEQ multiplex PCR; the TCRdb copy retains only in-frame clones and omits some. The data contain 150,000 to 200,000 clones, approximately 86% of them singletons. The specimen was peripheral blood. The receptors derive from a man in his 70s with acute or convalescent COVID-19.

The rearrangement joins TRBV7-9 to TRBJ1-4; 8 bases align to TRBD1. CDR1 and CDR2 from the germline V gene are SEHNR and FQNEAQ (reference sequence). The CDR3 sequence is 14 residues long. Germline trimming cut 5 bases from V and 6 bases from J; bases unmatched to any gene: 5. The CDR3 spells CASSPGQGYEKLFF. The CDR3 DNA is TGTGCCAGCAGCCCCGGACAGGGCTATGAAAAACTGTTTTTT.

Points on this clone: Other DNA variants within this sample encode the same CDR3. The chain recombines TRBV2 with TRBJ2-2; tentatively, D is TRBD2 (6 bases). CDR1 is SNHLY, CDR2 FYNNEI, per germline. The V and J ends lost 7 bases and 5 bases respectively, with 20 bases between them. This CDR3 comprises 16 residues. The CDR3 DNA sequence: TGTGCCAGCACGAGGGATGGAGGGAAAATGACCGGGGAGCTGTTTTTT. Amino acids: CASTRDGGKMTGELFF.

The chain has TRBV12-3 or TRBV12-4 and TRBJ1-6; the D is unclear. The CDR3 sequence is 13 residues long. Trimming shortened V by 3 bases and J by 10 bases, and 10 bases separated the two germline ends. The CDR3 DNA is TGTGCCAGCAGTTTTGAGGGTATCTCACCCCTCCACTTT. It yields the protein CASSFEGISPLHF.

The chain links TRBV10-1 to TRBJ2-7; perhaps TRBD1 as D (6 bases). CDR3 size: 14 residues. V shed 0 bases and J shed 2 bases, with 8 bases lying between them. Germline-derived CDR1 and CDR2 are WNHNN and SYGVQD (reference sequence). CDR3 residues: CASSESTGAYEQYF. CDR3 nucleotide sequence: TGCGCCAGCAGTGAGTCGACAGGTGCCTACGAGCAGTACTTC.

The chain recombines TRBV6-1 with TRBJ1-1; TRBD1 might be the D (6 bases). The CDR3 has 14 amino acids. Trimming stripped 2 bases from V and 6 bases from J, with 13 bases between. The germline gives CDR1 MNHNS, CDR2 SASEGT. The CDR3 DNA reads TGTGCCAGCAGTGAACGACAGGACTTATCTGAAGCTTTCTTT. Its translation is CASSERQDLSEAFF.

This chain links TRBV28 with TRBJ2-1; 7 bases are a match to TRBD2. Germline V CDR1 and CDR2: MDHEN, SYDVKM. V lost 3 bases to trimming and J lost 6 bases; unmatched junction nucleotides: 5. This CDR3 has 14 amino acids. As DNA, the CDR3 is TGTGCCAGCAGTTTGGCGGGAGTAGGCAATGAGCAGTTCTTC. It yields the protein CASSLAGVGNEQFF.

The DNA of the CDR3 is TGTGCCAGCAGTTTGACAGGGGGCACAGATACGCAGTATTTT. Protein product: CASSLTGGTDTQYF. The rearrangement uses TRBV6-5 and TRBJ2-3; 8 nucleotides match TRBD1. The germline V gene has CDR1 MNHEY and CDR2 SVGAGI. This CDR3 comprises 14 residues. With V trimmed by 4 bases and J by 1 base, 1 base remained unmatched.

The genes are TRBV2 and TRBJ2-7; 8 nucleotides agree with TRBD2. In germline, CDR1 is SNHLY, CDR2 FYNNEI. Trimming took 4 bases from V and 5 from J; bases not matched to a gene: 10. The CDR3 is 15 residues long. The CDR3 sequence is CASSGAGLAENEQYF. CDR3 coding DNA: TGTGCCAGCAGTGGGGCCGGACTAGCTGAAAACGAGCAGTACTTC.

The chain employs TRBV11-2 and TRBJ2-1, with TRBD2 matching 8 bases. Germline assignment: CDR1 SGHAT and CDR2 FQNNGV. CDR3 length equals 15 residues. The V and J ends lost 3 bases and 5 bases, in that order; junction bases with no gene match: 6. The CDR3 bases are TGTGCCAGCAGCTTTAGCGGGATGAAGAACAATGAGCAGTTCTTC. Translating it yields CASSFSGMKNNEQFF. Together with reference TRBV11-2 and TRBJ2-1, the CDR3 gives the full variable domain: EAGVAQSPRYKIIEKRQSVAFWCNPISGHATLYWYQQILGQGPKLLIQFQNNGVVDDSQLPKDRFSAERLKGVDSTLKIQPAKLEDSAVYLCASSFSGMKNNEQFFGPGTRLTVL.

The chain combines TRBV27 with TRBJ1-2; 8 bases are shared with TRBD1. The ends lost 6 bases at V and 1 base at J; junction bases unmatched: 4. This CDR3 comprises 14 residues. CDR1 and CDR2 (germline): MNHEY, SMNVEV (reference sequence). CDR3 in amino acids: CASSPTGDNYGYTF. The CDR3 DNA is TGTGCCAGCAGCCCGACAGGGGATAACTATGGCTACACCTTC.

The chain employs TRBV5-4 and TRBJ2-1, with TRBD1 identical over 8 bases. Trimming at V came to 4 bases and at J to 3 bases, leaving 6 bases not matched to a gene. Germline CDR1 and CDR2: SGHNT and YYREEE (reference sequence). The CDR3 sequence is 15 residues long. CDR3 sequence: CASSRSGTGYNEQFF. The CDR3 nucleotides are TGTGCCAGCAGCCGCTCCGGGACAGGCTACAATGAGCAGTTCTTC. Full variable domain (rest looked up from reference TRBV5-4 and TRBJ2-1): ETGVTQSPTHLIKTRGQQVTLRCSSQSGHNTVSWYQQALGQGPQFIFQYYREEENGRGNFPPRFSGLQFPNYSSELNVNALELDDSALYLCASSRSGTGYNEQFFGPGTRLTVL.

The chain carries TRBV5-1 and TRBJ1-5; possibly TRBD1 for D (5 bases). Germline CDR1 is SGHRS and CDR2 is YFSETQ. The CDR3 loop spans 14 amino acids. With 2 bases removed from V and 3 bases from J, the gap between germline ends came to 9 bases. DNA for the CDR3: TGCGCCAGCAGCTTAGACAGTGCCAATCAGCCCCAGCATTTT. As protein: CASSLDSANQPQHF.

CDR3 amino acids: CASSLRLEGEQYF. The CDR3 bases are TGTGCCAGCAGCTTGCGTCTAGAGGGCGAGCAGTACTTC. This chain links TRBV11-2 with TRBJ2-7; tentatively, D is TRBD2 (5 bases). V dropped 3 bases and J dropped 6 bases, with 12 bases sitting between them. This CDR3 comprises 13 residues. Per germline, CDR1 SGHAT and CDR2 FQNNGV.

CDR3 nucleotide sequence: TGTGCCAGCAGCTCGTGGTCCGGGACAGGGTACTACGAGCAGTACTTC. It translates to CASSSWSGTGYYEQYF. V gene TRBV5-6 combines with J gene TRBJ2-7; 9 bases align to TRBD1. After removal of 3 bases from V and 3 bases from J, the junction contained 10 bases not matched to a gene. Germline CDR1 is SGHDT and CDR2 is YYEEEE. The CDR3 contains 16 residues. Full variable domain (outside the CDR3, taken from reference TRBV5-6 and TRBJ2-7): DAGVTQSPTHLIKTRGQQVTLRCSPKSGHDTVSWYQQALGQGPQFIFQYYEEEERQRGNFPDRFSGHQFPNYSSELNVNALLLGDSALYLCASSSWSGTGYYEQYFGPGTRLTVT.

The V call is TRBV10-1, the J call TRBJ2-1; a weak D match, TRBD2 (6 bases). CDR3 length: 15 amino acids. V was shortened by 3 bases and J by 5 bases, with 14 bases between the two germline ends. Germline V lookup: CDR1 WNHNN, CDR2 SYGVQD (reference sequence). CDR3: CASSESGGLNNEQFF. The CDR3 bases are TGCGCCAGCAGTGAATCGGGCGGACTAAACAATGAGCAGTTCTTC.

This chain connects TRBV9 to TRBJ2-1; 10 bases map to TRBD1. Germline lookup yields CDR1 SGDLS and CDR2 YYNGEE. The junction had 2 bases not matched to a gene; V was cut back by 4 bases and J by 1 base. The CDR3 sequence is 15 residues long. CDR3 bases: TGTGCCAGCAGCCTGGACAGGGGGTCCTACAATGAGCAGTTCTTC. This encodes CASSLDRGSYNEQFF.

This clone has only one observation. The DNA for the CDR3 is TGTGCCCTATCGGGGCGGGGGGGCTTCAGGGAGCAGTACTTC. It codes for CALSGRGGFREQYF. The chain recombines TRBV6-5 with TRBJ2-7; 9 bases agree with TRBD2. Trimming at V came to 11 bases and at J to 7 bases, leaving 15 bases not matched to a gene. CDR1 is MNHEY, CDR2 SVGAGI, per germline. The CDR3 sequence is 14 residues long.

The chain carries TRBV11-2 and TRBJ2-3; possibly TRBD2 for D (6 bases). The CDR3 spans 14 residues. Germline-derived CDR1 and CDR2 are SGHAT and FQNNGV. Deletions cut 1 base from V and 5 bases from J, with 10 bases between. DNA of the CDR3: TGTGCCAGCAGCTTAGGGACTAAAGGAGATACGCAGTATTTT. Its translation: CASSLGTKGDTQYF. Combining the CDR3 with reference TRBV11-2 and TRBJ2-3 gives the whole variable domain EAGVAQSPRYKIIEKRQSVAFWCNPISGHATLYWYQQILGQGPKLLIQFQNNGVVDDSQLPKDRFSAERLKGVDSTLKIQPAKLEDSAVYLCASSLGTKGDTQYFGPGTRLTVL.

The CDR3 DNA reads as TGCGCCAGCAGCCTGAGGTACCTAGTGGATCAGCCCCAGCATTTT. Protein product: CASSLRYLVDQPQHF. The rearrangement links TRBV4-1 to TRBJ1-5; D gene uncertain. The V and J ends lost 4 bases and 5 bases respectively, with 15 bases between them. Germline assignment: CDR1 MGHRA and CDR2 YSYEKL. This CDR3 contains 15 residues.

CDR3 sequence (DNA): TGTGCCAGCAGCGTAGAGGCAGGCGGGGACACTGAAGCTTTCTTT. Amino acid sequence: CASSVEAGGDTEAFF. The rearrangement joins TRBV9 to TRBJ1-1; unclear D gene. Trimming left V 0 bases short and J 3 bases short, with 12 bases between. This CDR3 has 15 amino acids. Per the germline V gene, CDR1 is SGDLS and CDR2 is YYNGEE.

This clone was seen only a few times. This sequence joins TRBV5-1 and TRBJ1-6; TRBD1 aligns across 8 bases. Germline V gives CDR1 SGHRS, CDR2 YFSETQ. CDR3 length: 15 amino acids. V lost 0 bases to trimming and J lost 6 bases; unmatched junction nucleotides: 2. CDR3 sequence (DNA): TGCGCCAGCAGCTTGGGAGGGACAGGTAATTCACCCCTCCACTTT. Protein: CASSLGGTGNSPLHF.

In DNA, the CDR3 is TGTGCCAGCAGCTTAGCGGGGACAGGGTGGAGAAACACTGAAGCTTTCTTT. It yields the protein CASSLAGTGWRNTEAFF. J is TRBJ1-1 and V is TRBV7-6; 9 bases fit TRBD1. Per the germline V gene, CDR1 is SGHVS and CDR2 is FNYEAQ. The CDR3 consists of 17 residues. V dropped 0 bases and J dropped 2; count of bases not matched to a gene: 7.

V gene TRBV27 combines with J gene TRBJ2-7; TRBD2 matches at 9 bases. The V and J ends lost 4 bases and 3 bases, in that order; junction bases with no gene match: 7. The CDR3 contains 15 residues. CDR1 is MNHEY and CDR2 is SMNVEV in the germline V gene (reference sequence). CDR3 nucleotide sequence: TGTGCCAGCAGTTGGACAGCGCGGGGGGGCTACGAGCAGTACTTC. Protein: CASSWTARGGYEQYF.

The chain has TRBV18 and TRBJ2-6, with D tentatively TRBD1 (6 bases). CDR3 length: 14 residues. Germline V gives CDR1 KGHSH, CDR2 LQKENI. V lost 5 bases and J lost 3, with 8 bases in between. The CDR3 DNA follows: TGTGCCAGCTCAAACAGGGATGGGGCCAACGTCCTGACTTTC. Its translation: CASSNRDGANVLTF.

This clone has just one count. This chain connects TRBV7-2 to TRBJ2-5; 7 bases map to TRBD2. The V gene end was trimmed by 4 bases and the J gene end by 3 bases; junction bases not matched to a gene: 11. Germline V CDR1 and CDR2: SGHTA, FQGNSA. The CDR3 consists of 16 residues. CDR3 region: CASSWARRAGEETQYF. CDR3 nucleotide sequence: TGTGCCAGCAGCTGGGCACGGAGGGCGGGGGAAGAGACCCAGTACTTC.

The chain carries TRBV3-1 (or the pseudogene TRBV3-2) and TRBJ2-5; D is unresolved. Trimming stripped 2 bases from V and 2 bases from J, with 3 bases between. CDR1 is LGHDT, CDR2 YNNKEL, per germline (reference sequence). This CDR3 is 12 amino acids long. This chain's CDR3 is CASSQLQETQYF. The CDR3 bases are TGTGCCAGCAGCCAACTTCAAGAGACCCAGTACTTC.